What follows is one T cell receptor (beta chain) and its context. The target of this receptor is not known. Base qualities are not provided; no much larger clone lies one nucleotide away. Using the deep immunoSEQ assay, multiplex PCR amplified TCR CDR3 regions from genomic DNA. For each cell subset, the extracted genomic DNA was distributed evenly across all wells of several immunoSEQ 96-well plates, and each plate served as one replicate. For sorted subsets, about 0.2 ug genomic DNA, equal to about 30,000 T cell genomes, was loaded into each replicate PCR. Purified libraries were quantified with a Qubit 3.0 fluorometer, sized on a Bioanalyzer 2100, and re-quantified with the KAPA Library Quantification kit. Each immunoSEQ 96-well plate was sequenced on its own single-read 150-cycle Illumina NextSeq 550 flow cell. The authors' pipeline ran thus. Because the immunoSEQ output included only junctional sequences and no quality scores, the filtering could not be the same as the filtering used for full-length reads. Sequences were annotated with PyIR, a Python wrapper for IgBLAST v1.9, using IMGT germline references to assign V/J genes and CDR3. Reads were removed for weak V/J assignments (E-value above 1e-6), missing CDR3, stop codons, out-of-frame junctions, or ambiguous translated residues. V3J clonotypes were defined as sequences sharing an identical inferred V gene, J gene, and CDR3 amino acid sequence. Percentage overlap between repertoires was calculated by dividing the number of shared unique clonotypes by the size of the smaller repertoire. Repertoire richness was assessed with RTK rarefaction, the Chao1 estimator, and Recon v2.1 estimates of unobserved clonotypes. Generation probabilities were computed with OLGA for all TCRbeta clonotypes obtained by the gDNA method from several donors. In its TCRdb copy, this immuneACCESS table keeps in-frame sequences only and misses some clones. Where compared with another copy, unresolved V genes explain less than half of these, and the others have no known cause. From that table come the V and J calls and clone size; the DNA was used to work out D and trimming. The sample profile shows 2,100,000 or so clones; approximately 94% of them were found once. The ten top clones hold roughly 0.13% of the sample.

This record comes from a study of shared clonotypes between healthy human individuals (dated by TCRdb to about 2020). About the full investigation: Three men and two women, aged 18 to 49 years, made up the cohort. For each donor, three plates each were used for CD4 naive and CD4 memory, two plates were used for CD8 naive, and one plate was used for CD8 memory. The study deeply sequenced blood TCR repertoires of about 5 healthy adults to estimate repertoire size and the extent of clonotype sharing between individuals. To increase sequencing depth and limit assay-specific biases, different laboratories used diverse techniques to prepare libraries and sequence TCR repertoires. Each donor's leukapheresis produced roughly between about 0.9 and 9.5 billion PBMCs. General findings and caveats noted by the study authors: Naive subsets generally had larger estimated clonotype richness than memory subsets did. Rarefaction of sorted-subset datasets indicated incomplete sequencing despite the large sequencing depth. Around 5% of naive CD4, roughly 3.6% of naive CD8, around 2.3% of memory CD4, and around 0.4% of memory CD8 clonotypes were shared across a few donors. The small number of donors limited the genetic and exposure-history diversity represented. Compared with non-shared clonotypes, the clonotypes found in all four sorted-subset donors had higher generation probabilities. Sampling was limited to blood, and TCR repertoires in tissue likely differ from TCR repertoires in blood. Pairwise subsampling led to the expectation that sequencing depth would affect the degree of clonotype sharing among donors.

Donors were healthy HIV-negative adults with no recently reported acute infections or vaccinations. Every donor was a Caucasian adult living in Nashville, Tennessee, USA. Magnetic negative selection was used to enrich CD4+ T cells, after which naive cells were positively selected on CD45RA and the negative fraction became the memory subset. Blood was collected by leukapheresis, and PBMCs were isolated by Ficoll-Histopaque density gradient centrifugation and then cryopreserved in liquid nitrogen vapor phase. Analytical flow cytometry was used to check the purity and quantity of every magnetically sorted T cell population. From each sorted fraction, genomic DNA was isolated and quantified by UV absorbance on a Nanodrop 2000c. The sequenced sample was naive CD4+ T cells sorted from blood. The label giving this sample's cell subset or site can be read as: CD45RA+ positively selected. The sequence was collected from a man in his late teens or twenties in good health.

The DNA sequence is TGTGCCACCAGCAGAGATGGTAGTCAGAACACTGAAGCTTTCTTT. Its protein reads: CATSRDGSQNTEAFF. The V and J segments used are TRBV15 and TRBJ1-1, with the D gene not confidently named. V sheds 0 bases and J sheds 1 base, leaving 9 bases between their ends. The CDR3 has 15 amino acids, counting the end cysteine and phenylalanine. Left in the record is the CDR3 DNA by itself, 45 bases read in frame from the first base. The germline V gene (reference sequence) sets CDR1 to LNHNV and CDR2 to YYDKDF.